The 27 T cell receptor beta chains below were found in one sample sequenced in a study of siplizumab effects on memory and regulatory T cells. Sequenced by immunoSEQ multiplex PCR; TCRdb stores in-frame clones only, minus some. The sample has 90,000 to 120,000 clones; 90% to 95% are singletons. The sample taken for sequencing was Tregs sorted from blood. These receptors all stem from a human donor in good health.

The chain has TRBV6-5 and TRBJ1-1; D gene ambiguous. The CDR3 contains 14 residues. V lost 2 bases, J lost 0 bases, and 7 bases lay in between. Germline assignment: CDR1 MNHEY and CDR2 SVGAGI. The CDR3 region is CASSYGQVNTEAFF. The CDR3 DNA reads TGTGCCAGCAGTTACGGGCAGGTGAACACTGAAGCTTTCTTT.

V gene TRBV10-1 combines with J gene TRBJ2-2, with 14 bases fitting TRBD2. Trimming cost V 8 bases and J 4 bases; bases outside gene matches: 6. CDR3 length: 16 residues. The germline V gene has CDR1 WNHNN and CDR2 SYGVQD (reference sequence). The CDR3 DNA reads TGCGCCAGCGGACAGGGACTAGCGGGAGTCACCGGGGAGCTGTTTTTT. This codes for CASGQGLAGVTGELFF.

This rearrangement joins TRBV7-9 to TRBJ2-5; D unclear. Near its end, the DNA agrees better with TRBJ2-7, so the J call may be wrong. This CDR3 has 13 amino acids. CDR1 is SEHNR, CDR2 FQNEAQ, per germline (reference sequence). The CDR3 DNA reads TGTGCCAGCAGCCCCTCGTTAAGATACGAGCAGTACTTC. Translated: CASSPSLRYEQYF.

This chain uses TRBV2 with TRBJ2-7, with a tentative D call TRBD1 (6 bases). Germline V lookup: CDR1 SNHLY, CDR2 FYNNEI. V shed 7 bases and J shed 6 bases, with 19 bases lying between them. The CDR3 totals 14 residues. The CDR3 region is CASIVWQGPGEQYF. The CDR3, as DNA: TGTGCCAGCATAGTGTGGCAGGGGCCCGGCGAGCAGTACTTC.

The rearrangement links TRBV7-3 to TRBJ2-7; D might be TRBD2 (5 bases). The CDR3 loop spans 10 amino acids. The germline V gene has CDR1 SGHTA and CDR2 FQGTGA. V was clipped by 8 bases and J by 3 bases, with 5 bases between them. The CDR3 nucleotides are TGTGCCAGCGGAGGCTACGAGCAGTACTTC. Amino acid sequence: CASGGYEQYF.

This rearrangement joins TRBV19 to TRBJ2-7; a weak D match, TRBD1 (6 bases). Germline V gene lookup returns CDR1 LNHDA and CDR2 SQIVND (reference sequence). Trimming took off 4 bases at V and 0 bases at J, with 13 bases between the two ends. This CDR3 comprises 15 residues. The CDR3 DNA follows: TGTGCCAGTAGTACGGACAGAACTTTCTCCTACGAGCAGTACTTC. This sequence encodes CASSTDRTFSYEQYF. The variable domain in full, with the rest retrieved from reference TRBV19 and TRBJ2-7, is DGGITQSPKYLFRKEGQNVTLSCEQNLNHDAMYWYRQDPGQGLRLIYYSQIVNDFQKGDIAEGYSVSREKKESFPLTVTSAQKNPTAFYLCASSTDRTFSYEQYFGPGTRLTVT.

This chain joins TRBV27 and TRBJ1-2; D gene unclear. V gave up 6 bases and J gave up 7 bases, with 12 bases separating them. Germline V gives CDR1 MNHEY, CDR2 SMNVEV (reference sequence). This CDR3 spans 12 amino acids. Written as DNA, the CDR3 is TGTGCCAGCAGCCCTAGTGGGATTGGCTACACCTTC. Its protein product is CASSPSGIGYTF.

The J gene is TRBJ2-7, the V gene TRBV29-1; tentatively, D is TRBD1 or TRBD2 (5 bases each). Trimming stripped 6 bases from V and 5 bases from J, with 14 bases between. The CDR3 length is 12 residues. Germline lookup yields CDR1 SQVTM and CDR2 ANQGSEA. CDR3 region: CSVAWMGDEQYF. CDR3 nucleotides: TGCAGCGTCGCTTGGATGGGGGACGAGCAGTACTTC.

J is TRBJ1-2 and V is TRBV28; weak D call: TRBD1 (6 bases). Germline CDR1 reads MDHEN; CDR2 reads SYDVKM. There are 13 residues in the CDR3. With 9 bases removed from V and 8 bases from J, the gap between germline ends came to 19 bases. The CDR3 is CASSIGGREGYTF. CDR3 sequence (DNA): TGTGCCAGTTCTATCGGGGGGCGCGAGGGCTACACCTTC.

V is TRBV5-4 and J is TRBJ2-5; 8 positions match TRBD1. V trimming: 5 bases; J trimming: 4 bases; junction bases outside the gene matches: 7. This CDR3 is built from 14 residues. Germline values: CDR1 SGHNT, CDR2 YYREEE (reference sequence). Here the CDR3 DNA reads TGTGCCAGCAGTTGGACAGGGTTGGGAGAGACCCAGTACTTC. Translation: CASSWTGLGETQYF.

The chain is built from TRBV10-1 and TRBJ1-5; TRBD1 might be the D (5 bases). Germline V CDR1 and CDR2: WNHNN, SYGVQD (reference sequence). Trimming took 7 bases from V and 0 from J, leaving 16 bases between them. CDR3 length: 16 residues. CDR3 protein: CASTRTGLNSNQPQHF. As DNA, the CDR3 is TGCGCCAGCACTAGAACGGGACTCAATAGCAATCAGCCCCAGCATTTT.

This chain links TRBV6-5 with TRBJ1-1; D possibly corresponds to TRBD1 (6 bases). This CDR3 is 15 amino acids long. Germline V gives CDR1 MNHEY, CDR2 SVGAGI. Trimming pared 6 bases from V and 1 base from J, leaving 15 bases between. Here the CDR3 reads CASSQGGLPNTEAFF. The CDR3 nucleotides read TGTGCCAGCAGCCAAGGGGGGTTACCGAACACTGAAGCTTTCTTT.

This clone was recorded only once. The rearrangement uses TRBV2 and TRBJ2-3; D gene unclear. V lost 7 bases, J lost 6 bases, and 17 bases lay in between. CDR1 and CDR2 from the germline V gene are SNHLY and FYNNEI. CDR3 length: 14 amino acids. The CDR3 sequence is CASTRLTVRDTQYF. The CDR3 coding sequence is TGTGCCAGCACGCGACTTACGGTGAGGGATACGCAGTATTTT.

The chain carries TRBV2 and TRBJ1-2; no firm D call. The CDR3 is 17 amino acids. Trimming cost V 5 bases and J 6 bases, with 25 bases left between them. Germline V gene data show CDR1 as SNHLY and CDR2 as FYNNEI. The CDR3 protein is CASSSSPSRGSEDGYTF. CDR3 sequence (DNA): TGTGCCAGCAGTTCTTCACCATCTAGAGGGAGTGAGGATGGCTACACCTTC.

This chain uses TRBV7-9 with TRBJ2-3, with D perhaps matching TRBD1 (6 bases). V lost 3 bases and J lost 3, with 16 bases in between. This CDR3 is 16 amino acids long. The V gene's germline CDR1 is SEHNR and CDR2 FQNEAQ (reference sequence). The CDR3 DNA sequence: TGTGCCAGCAGCTTGACCGGAAGGGGGTGGACAGATACGCAGTATTTT. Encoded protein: CASSLTGRGWTDTQYF. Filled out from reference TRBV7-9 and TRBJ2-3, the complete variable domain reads DTGVSQNPRHKITKRGQNVTFRCDPISEHNRLYWYRQTLGQGPEFLTYFQNEAQLEKSRLLSDRFSAERPKGSFSTLEIQRTEQGDSAMYLCASSLTGRGWTDTQYFGPGTRLTVL.

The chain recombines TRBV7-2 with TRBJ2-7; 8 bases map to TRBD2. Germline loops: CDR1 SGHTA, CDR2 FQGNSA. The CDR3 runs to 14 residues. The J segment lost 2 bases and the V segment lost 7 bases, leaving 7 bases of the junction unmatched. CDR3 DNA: TGTGCCAGCACCCGAGGAGCGGGAGCCTACGAGCAGTACTTC. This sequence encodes CASTRGAGAYEQYF.

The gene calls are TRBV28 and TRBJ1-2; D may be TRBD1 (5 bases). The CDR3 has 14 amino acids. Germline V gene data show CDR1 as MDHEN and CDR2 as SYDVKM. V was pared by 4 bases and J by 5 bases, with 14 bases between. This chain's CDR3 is CASSWGGSRYGYTF. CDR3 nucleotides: TGTGCCAGCAGTTGGGGGGGTTCAAGATATGGCTACACCTTC.

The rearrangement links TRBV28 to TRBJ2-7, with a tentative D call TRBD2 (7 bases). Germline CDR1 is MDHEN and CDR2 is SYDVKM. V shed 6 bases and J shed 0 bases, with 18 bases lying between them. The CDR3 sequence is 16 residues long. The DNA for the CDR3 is TGTGCCAGCAGACCATTGGGGGGGCGTCGCTCCTACGAGCAGTACTTC. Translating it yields CASRPLGGRRSYEQYF. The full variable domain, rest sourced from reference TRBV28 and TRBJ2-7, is DVKVTQSSRYLVKRTGEKVFLECVQDMDHENMFWYRQDPGLGLRLIYFSYDVKMKEKGDIPEGYSVSREKKERFSLILESASTNQTSMYLCASRPLGGRRSYEQYFGPGTRLTVT.

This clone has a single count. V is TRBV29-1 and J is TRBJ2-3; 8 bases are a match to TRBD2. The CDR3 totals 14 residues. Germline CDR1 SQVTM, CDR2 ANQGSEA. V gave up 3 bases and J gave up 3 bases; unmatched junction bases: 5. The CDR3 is CSVEGSGITDTQYF. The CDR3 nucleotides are TGCAGCGTTGAGGGTAGCGGGATAACAGATACGCAGTATTTT.

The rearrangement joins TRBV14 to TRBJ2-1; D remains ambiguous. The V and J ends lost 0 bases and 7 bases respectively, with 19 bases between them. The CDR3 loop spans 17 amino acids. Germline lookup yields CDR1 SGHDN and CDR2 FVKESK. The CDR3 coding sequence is TGTGCCAGCAGCCAAGATATTCGGCGCAACCTTCGGAATGAGCAGTTCTTC. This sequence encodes CASSQDIRRNLRNEQFF.

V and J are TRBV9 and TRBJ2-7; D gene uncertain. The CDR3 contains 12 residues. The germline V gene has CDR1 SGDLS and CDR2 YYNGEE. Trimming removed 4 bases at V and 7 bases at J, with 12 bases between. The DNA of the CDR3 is TGTGCCAGCAGCCCCTCCGAAGGGGAGCAGTACTTC. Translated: CASSPSEGEQYF.

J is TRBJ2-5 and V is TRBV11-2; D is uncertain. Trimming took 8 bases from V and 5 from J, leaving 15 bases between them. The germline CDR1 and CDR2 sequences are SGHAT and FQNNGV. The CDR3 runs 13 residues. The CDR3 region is CASAWIPRETQYF. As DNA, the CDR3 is TGTGCCAGCGCATGGATACCCAGGGAGACCCAGTACTTC.

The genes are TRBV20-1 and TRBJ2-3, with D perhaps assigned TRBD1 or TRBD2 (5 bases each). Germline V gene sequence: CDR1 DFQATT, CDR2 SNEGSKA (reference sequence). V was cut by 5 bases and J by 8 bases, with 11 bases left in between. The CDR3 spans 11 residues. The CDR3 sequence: CSAARDGTQYF. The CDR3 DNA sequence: TGCAGTGCTGCCCGGGACGGTACGCAGTATTTT.

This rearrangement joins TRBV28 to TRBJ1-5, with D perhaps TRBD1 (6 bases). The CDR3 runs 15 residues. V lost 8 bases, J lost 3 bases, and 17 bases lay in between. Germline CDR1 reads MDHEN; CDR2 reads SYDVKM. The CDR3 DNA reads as TGTGCCAGCCGAATCTGGACAGCCCTCAATCAGCCCCAGCATTTT. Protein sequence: CASRIWTALNQPQHF.

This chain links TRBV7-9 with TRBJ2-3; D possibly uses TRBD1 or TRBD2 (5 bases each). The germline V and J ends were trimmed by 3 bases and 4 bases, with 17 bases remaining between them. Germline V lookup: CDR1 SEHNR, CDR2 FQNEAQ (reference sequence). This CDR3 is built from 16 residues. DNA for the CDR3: TGTGCCAGCAGCTTCCGGCGGGTCACAGGCGCAGATACGCAGTATTTT. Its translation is CASSFRRVTGADTQYF.

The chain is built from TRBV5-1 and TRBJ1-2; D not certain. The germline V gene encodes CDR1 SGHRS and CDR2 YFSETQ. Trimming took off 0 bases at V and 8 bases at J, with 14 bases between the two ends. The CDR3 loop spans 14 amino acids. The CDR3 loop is CASSLDGVADGYTF. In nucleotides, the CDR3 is TGCGCCAGCAGCTTGGACGGGGTCGCAGACGGCTACACCTTC.

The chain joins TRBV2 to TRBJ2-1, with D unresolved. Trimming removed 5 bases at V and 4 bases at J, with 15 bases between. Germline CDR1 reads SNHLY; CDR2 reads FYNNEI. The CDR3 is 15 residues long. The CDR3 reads CASSQAAARYNEQFF. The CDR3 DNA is TGTGCCAGCAGTCAGGCGGCGGCGCGATACAATGAGCAGTTCTTC. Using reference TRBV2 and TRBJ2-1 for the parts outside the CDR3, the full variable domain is EPEVTQTPSHQVTQMGQEVILRCVPISNHLYFYWYRQILGQKVEFLVSFYNNEISEKSEIFDDQFSVERPDGSNFTLKIRSTKLEDSAMYFCASSQAAARYNEQFFGPGTRLTVL.